In its sample, the clone carrying this T cell receptor (beta chain) was seen once. As processed by the authors: After removing out-of-frame reads, 2,204,828 distinct TCRbeta sequences remained. TCRdb keeps only in-frame clones here, not all; method: immunoSEQ multiplex PCR. V and J calls and clone size are copied from that table; D and trimming were computed from the DNA. The sample lists approximately 56,000 clones; roughly 87% were seen once. This record comes from a study of memory CD4+ T cells and cytomegalovirus serostatus. Germline CDR1 reads SGHAT; CDR2 reads FQNNGV. CDR3 length: 12 amino acids. Trimming took off 11 bases at V and 0 bases at J, with 10 bases between the two ends. Single viable CD3+CD4+CD8-CD45RO+ cells were sorted as the memory CD4+ T cells.

Sequenced input: memory CD4+ T cells from blood. V gene TRBV11-2 combines with J gene TRBJ1-2, with a weak D call TRBD1 (5 bases). The receptor was derived from an adult in good health and CMV-seronegative. The CDR3 region has the DNA TGTGCCGGGCGGGGCACTAACTATGGCTACACCTTC. It is translated as CAGRGTNYGYTF.